This T cell receptor beta chain was sequenced in a study of blood T cell repertoires in COVID-19. Study overall: Donors in the United States, Italy and Spain gave samples during acute or convalescent COVID-19. The cDNA or gDNA used as material had been derived from T cells, B-cell-depleted T cells, or PBMCs.

The J segment lost 5 bases and the V segment lost 4 bases, leaving 10 bases of the junction unmatched. The CDR3 sequence is 15 residues long. The germline CDR1 and CDR2 sequences are SGHNT and YYREEE (reference sequence). In the original workflow: Amplification from reference gene primers served as the basis for estimated nucleated cell counts. The data were produced by immunoSEQ multiplex PCR, yet TCRdb's version contains in-frame clones alone and is incomplete. V, J and clone size reflect that table, while D and trimming were determined from the DNA. This sample carries about 20,000 clones, roughly 90% of them seen once, and the ten largest clones take approximately 11%.

Sequencing was carried out using peripheral blood. This chain uses TRBV5-4 with TRBJ2-5; TRBD1 matches at 8 bases. The source of this sequence is a human donor in a cohort sampled during active COVID-19. The donor label of this sample is uncertain. CDR3: CASSPPGRGHETQYF. The CDR3 DNA reads as TGTGCCAGCAGCCCCCCGGGCAGGGGGCACGAGACCCAGTACTTC.